The 2 T cell receptor beta chains listed next were all sequenced from one sample in a study of post-analysis software for immune sequencing data. Study-wide findings and caveats: A handful of TRBV segments occurring more often in patients than controls included TRBV5-6, TRBV5-1 and TRBV20-1.

For these TCRs, the target antigens are not known. The authors incorporated unique molecular identifiers into the TCR beta cDNA libraries. Using its own MiXCR run on the PCR reads, TCRdb lists one record per CDR3 protein. The table records approximately 630,000 distinct CDR3 sequences, about 60% of them present only once. Sequencing was performed on blood. Receptors were obtained from a girl aged 2-10 years with multiple sclerosis.

The chain carries TRBV7-9 and TRBJ2-3, with 10 positions matching TRBD2. The V and J ends lost 5 bases and 2 bases, in that order; junction bases with no gene match: 4. Per germline, CDR1 SEHNR and CDR2 FQNEAQ (reference sequence). This CDR3 spans 15 amino acids. CDR3 loop: CASSVGLANTDTQYF. The DNA for the CDR3 is TGTGCCAGCAGCGTGGGACTAGCGAACACAGATACGCAGTATTTT.

The genes are TRBV4-3 and TRBJ2-5, with D unresolved. Germline V gives CDR1 LGHNA, CDR2 YSLEER. Trimming took off 3 bases at V and 3 bases at J, with 11 bases between the two ends. The CDR3 totals 14 residues. The CDR3 DNA reads as TGCGCCAGCAGCCATTCGTCCCTCGAAGAGACCCAGTACTTC. The encoded protein is CASSHSSLEETQYF.